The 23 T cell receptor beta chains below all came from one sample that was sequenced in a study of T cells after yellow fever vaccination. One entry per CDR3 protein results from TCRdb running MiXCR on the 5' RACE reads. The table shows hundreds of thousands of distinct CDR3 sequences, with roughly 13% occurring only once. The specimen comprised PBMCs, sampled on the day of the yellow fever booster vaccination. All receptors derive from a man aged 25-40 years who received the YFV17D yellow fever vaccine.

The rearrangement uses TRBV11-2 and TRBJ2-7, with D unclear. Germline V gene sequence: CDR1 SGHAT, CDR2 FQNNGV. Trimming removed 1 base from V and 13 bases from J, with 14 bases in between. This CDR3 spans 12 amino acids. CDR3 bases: TGTGCCAGCAGCTTAGGGTCGGCCGAAGAATACTTC. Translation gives CASSLGSAEEYF.

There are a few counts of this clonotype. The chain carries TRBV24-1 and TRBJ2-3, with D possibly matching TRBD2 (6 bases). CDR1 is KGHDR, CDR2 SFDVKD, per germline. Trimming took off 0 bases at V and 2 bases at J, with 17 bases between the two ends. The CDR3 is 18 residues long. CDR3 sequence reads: CATSDLPWGTFSTDTQYF. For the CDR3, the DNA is TGTGCCACCAGTGATTTGCCGTGGGGGACTTTCTCCACAGATACGCAGTATTTT.

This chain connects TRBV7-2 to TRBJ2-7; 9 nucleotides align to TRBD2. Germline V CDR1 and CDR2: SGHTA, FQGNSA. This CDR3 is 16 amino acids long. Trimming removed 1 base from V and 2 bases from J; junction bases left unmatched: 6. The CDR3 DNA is TGTGCCAGCAGCTTAGGCTTTAGCGGGAGAACCTACGAGCAGTACTTC. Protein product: CASSLGFSGRTYEQYF.

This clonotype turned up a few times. CDR3 protein: CASSPKDWTGGRSTEAFF. The CDR3 DNA follows: TGTGCCAGCTCGCCAAAGGACTGGACAGGGGGCAGAAGCACTGAAGCTTTCTTT. The V and J genes are TRBV18 and TRBJ1-1; TRBD1 matches 11 bases. V lost 6 bases, J lost 4 bases, and 16 bases stayed unmatched. The CDR3 is 18 residues long. Germline V gene lookup returns CDR1 KGHSH and CDR2 LQKENI.

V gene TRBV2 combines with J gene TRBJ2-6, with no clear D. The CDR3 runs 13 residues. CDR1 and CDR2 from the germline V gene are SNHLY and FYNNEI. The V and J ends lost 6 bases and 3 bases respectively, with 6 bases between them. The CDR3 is CASRGRGANVLTF. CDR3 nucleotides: TGTGCCAGCAGGGGCCGTGGGGCCAACGTCCTGACTTTC.

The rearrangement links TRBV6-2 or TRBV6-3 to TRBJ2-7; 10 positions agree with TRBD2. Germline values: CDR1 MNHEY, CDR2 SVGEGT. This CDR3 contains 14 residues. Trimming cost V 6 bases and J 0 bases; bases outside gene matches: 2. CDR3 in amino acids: CASRTSGLSYEQYF. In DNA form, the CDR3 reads TGTGCCAGCAGGACTAGCGGGCTCTCCTACGAGCAGTACTTC.

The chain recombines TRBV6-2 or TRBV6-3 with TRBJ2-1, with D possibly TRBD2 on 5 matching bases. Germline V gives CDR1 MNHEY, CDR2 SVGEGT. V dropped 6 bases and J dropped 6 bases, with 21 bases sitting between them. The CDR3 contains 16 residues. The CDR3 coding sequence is TGTGCCAGCAGCGGGGAGACCTTAACTCGAGGCAATGAGCAGTTCTTC. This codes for CASSGETLTRGNEQFF.

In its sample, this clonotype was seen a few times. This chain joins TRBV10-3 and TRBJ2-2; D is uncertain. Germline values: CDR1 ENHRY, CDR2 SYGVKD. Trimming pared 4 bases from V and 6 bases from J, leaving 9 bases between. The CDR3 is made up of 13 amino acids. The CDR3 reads CAISAYNSGELFF. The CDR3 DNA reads TGTGCCATCAGTGCTTACAACTCCGGGGAGCTGTTTTTT.

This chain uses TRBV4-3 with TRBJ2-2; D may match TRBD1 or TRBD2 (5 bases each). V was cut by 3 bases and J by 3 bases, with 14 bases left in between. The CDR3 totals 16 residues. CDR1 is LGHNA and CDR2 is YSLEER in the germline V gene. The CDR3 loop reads CASSQAPLGDTGELFF. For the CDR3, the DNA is TGCGCCAGCAGCCAGGCCCCCCTGGGGGACACCGGGGAGCTGTTTTTT.

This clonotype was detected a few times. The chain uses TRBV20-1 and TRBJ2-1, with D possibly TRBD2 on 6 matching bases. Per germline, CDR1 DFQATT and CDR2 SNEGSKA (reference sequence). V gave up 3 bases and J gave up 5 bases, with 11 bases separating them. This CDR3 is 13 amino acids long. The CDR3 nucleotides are TGCAGTGCTAGCCTAGCGACCCACAATGAGCAGTTCTTC. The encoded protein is CSASLATHNEQFF.

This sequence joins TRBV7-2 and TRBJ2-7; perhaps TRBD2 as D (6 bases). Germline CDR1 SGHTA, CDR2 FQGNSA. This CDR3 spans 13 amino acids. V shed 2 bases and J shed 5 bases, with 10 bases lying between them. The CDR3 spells CASSLRGGDEQYF. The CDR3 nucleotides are TGTGCCAGCAGCTTACGCGGAGGGGACGAGCAGTACTTC.

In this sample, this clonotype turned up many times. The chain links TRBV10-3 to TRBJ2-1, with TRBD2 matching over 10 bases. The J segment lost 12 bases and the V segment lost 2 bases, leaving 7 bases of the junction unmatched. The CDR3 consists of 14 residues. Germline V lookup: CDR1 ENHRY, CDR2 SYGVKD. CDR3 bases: TGTGCCATCAGTGAGGGACTAGCGGCTTGGTGGCAGTTCTTC. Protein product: CAISEGLAAWWQFF.

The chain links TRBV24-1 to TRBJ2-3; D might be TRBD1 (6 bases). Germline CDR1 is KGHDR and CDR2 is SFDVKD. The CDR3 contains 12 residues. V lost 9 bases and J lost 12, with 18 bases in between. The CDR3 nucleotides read TGTGCCACCGGAACAGGGACCAGGGAACAGTATTTT. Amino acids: CATGTGTREQYF.

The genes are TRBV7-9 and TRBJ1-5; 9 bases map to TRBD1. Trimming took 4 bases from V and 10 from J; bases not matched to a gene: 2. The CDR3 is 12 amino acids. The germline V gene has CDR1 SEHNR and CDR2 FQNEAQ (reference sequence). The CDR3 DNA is TGTGCCAGCAGCTCACAGGGGGCTCCCCAGCATTTT. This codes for CASSSQGAPQHF.

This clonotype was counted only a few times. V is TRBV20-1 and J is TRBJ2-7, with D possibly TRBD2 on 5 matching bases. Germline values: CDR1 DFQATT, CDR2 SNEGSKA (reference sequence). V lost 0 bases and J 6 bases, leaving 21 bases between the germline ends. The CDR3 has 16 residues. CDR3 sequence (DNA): TGCAGTGCTAGAGAAACTCCAGGACTTCCAGCCCCCGAGCAGTACTTC. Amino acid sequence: CSARETPGLPAPEQYF.

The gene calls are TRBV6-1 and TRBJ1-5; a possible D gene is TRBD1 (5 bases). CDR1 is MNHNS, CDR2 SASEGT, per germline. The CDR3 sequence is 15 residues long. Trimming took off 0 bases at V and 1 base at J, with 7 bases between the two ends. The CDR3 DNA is TGTGCCAGCAGTGAAGCGGGGGGGAGCAATCAGCCCCAGCATTTT. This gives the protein CASSEAGGSNQPQHF.

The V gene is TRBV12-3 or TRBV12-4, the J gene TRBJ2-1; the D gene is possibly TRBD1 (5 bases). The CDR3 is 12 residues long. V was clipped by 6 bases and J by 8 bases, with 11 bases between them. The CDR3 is CASSPGPHEQFF. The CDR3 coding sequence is TGTGCCAGCAGCCCAGGGCCCCATGAGCAGTTCTTC.

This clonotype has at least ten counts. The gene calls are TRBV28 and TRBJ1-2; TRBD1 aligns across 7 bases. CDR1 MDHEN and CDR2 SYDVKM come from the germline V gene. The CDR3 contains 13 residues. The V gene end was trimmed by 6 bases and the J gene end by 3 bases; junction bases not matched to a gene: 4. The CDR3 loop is CASSIDRDYGYTF. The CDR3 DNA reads TGTGCCAGCAGCATCGACAGGGACTATGGCTACACCTTC.

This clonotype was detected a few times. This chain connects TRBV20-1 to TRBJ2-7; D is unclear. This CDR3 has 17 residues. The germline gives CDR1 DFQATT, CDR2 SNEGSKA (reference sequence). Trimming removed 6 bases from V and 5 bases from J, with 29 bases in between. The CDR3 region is CSARFEVRALVIDEQYF. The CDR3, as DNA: TGCAGTGCCAGATTCGAAGTCCGGGCCTTGGTTATCGACGAGCAGTACTTC.

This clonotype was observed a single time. In DNA, the CDR3 is TGCAGTGCTAGAAAGCCCCTAGCGGGAGGTGTAGATACGCAGTATTTT. Protein: CSARKPLAGGVDTQYF. This sequence joins TRBV20-1 and TRBJ2-3; 11 positions agree with TRBD2. Trimming removed 2 bases from V and 5 bases from J; junction bases left unmatched: 9. Germline V lookup: CDR1 DFQATT, CDR2 SNEGSKA (reference sequence). This CDR3 spans 16 amino acids.

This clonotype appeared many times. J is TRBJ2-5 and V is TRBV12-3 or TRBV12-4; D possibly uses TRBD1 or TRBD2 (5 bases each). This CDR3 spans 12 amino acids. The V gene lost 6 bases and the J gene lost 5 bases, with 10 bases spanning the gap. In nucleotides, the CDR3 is TGTGCCAGCAGCGGGACCTGGGAGACCCAGTACTTC. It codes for CASSGTWETQYF.

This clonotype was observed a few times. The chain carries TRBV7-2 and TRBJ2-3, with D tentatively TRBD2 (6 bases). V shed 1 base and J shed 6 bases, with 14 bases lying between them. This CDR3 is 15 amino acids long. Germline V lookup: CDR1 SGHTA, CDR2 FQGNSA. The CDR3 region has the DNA TGTGCCAGCAGCTTAGGAGGAGGGATGACGGATACGCAGTATTTT. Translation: CASSLGGGMTDTQYF.

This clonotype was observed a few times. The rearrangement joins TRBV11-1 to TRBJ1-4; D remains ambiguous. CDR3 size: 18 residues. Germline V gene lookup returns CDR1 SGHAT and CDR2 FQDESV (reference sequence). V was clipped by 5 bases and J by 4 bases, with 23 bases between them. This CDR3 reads CASSNQKDYLFSNEKLFF. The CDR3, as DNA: TGTGCCAGCAGCAATCAGAAGGACTACCTCTTTAGTAATGAAAAACTGTTTTTT.